This T cell receptor beta chain was sequenced during a study of cytomegalovirus exposure and HLA in healthy donors. Primers: 60 Vbeta forward and 13 Jbeta reverse. The method was immunoSEQ multiplex PCR; TCRdb's version includes in-frame clones alone and lacks a portion of them. The sample shows fewer than 250,000 clones, 65% to 90% of them seen only once. Trimming at V came to 5 bases and at J to 2 bases, leaving 2 bases not matched to a gene. Germline V CDR1 and CDR2: SGHTA, FQGNSA. The CDR3 is made up of 13 amino acids. The sequenced sample was PBMCs. The rearrangement joins TRBV7-2 to TRBJ1-2, with TRBD1 identical over 7 bases. The sequence derives from a girl aged 10-17 years in good health and CMV-seronegative. CDR3 amino acids: CASSVTGNYGYTF. Written as DNA, the CDR3 is TGTGCCAGCAGCGTGACAGGGAACTATGGCTACACCTTC.